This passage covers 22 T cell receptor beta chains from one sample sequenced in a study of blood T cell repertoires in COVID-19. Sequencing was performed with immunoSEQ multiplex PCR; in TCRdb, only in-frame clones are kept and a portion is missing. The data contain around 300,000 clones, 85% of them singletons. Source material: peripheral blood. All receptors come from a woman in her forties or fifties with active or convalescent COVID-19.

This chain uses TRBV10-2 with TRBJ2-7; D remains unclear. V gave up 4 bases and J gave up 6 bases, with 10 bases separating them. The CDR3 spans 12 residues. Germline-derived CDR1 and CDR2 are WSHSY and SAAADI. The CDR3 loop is CASSATRGEQYF. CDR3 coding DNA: TGCGCCAGCAGTGCCACCCGCGGCGAGCAGTACTTC.

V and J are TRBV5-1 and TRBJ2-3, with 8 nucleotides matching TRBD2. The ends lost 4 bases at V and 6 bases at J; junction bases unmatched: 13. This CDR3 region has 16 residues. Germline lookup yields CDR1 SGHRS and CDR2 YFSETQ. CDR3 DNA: TGCGCCAGCAGCCCCCCCTTGGCGGGAGGTACGGATACGCAGTATTTT. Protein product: CASSPPLAGGTDTQYF.

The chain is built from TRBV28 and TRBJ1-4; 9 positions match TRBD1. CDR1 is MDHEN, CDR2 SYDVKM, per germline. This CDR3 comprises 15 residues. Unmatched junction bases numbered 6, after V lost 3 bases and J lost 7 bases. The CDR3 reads CASSFVGQGSEKLFF. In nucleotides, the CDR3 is TGTGCCAGCAGTTTCGTCGGACAGGGGAGTGAAAAACTGTTTTTT.

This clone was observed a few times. CDR3 coding DNA: TGTGCCAGCAGTGAAGGTGACAGTGTCAATGAGCAGTTCTTC. Translation gives CASSEGDSVNEQFF. J is TRBJ2-1 and V is TRBV6-1, with D perhaps matching TRBD1 (5 bases). The germline V gene encodes CDR1 MNHNS and CDR2 SASEGT. Trimming took 1 base from V and 6 from J, leaving 10 bases between them. The CDR3 runs 14 residues.

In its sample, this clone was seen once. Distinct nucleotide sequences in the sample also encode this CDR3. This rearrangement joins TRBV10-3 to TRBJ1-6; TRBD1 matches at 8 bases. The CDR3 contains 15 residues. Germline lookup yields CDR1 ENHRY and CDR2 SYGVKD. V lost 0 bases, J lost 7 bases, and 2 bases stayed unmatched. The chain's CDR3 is CAISESTGGNSPLHF. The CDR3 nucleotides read TGTGCCATCAGTGAGTCTACAGGGGGGAATTCACCCCTCCACTTT.

The CDR3 region is CASSHPDRAYGYTF. The CDR3 DNA follows: TGTGCCAGCAGCCACCCCGACAGGGCTTATGGCTACACCTTC. The chain links TRBV5-6 to TRBJ1-2; 7 positions match TRBD1. CDR3 size: 14 residues. The germline V gene has CDR1 SGHDT and CDR2 YYEEEE. Losses at the gene ends were 4 bases for V and 5 bases for J; bases not matched to a gene: 8.

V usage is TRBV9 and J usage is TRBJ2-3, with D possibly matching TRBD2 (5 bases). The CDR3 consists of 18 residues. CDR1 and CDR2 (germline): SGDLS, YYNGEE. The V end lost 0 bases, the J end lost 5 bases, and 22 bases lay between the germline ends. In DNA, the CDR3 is TGTGCCAGCAGCGTAGCTACCCCCTCCGGGATATCACTAGATACGCAGTATTTT. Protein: CASSVATPSGISLDTQYF.

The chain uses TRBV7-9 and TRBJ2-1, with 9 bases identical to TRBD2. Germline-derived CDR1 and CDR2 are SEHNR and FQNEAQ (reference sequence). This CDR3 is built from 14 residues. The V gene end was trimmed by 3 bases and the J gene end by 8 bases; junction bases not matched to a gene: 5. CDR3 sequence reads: CASSFSGRGDEQFF. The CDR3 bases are TGTGCCAGCAGCTTTAGCGGGAGAGGCGATGAGCAGTTCTTC.

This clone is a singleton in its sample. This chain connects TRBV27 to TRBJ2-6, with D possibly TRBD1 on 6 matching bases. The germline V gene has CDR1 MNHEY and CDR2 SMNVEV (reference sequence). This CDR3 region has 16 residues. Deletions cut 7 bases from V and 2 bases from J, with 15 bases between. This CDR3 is CASTTTGGTGANVLTF. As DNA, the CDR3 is TGTGCCAGCACCACGACAGGCGGCACTGGGGCCAACGTCCTGACTTTC.

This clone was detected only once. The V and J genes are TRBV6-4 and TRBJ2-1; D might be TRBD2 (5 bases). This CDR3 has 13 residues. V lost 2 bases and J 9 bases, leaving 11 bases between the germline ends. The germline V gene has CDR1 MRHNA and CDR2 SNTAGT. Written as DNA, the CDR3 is TGTGCCAGCAGTGACGAGGATGCGGGTGAGCAGTTCTTC. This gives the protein CASSDEDAGEQFF.

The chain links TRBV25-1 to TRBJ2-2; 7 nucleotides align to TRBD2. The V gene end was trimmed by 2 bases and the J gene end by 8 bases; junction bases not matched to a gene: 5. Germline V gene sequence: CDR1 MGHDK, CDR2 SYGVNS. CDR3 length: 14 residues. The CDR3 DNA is TGTGCCAGCAGTGAAAGCGGGGCTCGAGGGGAGCTGTTTTTT. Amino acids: CASSESGARGELFF.

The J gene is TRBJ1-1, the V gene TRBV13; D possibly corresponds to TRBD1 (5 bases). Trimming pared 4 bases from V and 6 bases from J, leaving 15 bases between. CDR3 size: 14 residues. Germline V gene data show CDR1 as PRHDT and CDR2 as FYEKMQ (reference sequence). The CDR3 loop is CASSSGDFLSEAFF. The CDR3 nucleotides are TGTGCCAGCAGCTCGGGGGATTTCCTTTCTGAAGCTTTCTTT.

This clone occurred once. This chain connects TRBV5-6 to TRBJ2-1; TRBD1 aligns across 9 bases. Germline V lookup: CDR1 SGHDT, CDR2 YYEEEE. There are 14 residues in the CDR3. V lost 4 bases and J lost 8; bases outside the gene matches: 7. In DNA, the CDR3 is TGTGCCAGCAGCCATGGGACAGGGTTGGATGAGCAGTTCTTC. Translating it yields CASSHGTGLDEQFF.

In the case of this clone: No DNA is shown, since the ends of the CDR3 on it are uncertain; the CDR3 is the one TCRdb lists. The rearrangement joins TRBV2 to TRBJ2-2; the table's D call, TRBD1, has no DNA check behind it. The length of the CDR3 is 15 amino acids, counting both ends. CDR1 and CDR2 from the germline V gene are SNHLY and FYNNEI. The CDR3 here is CASILDRRNTGELFF.

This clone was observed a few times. This chain's CDR3 is CAWSRGYRSEQYF. The CDR3 DNA follows: TGTGCCTGGAGCAGGGGTTATAGGTCCGAGCAGTACTTC. The V gene is TRBV30, the J gene TRBJ2-7; TRBD1 might be the D (6 bases). Looked up from germline, CDR1 is GTSNPN and CDR2 is SVGIG (reference sequence). The CDR3 totals 13 residues. The V gene lost 3 bases and the J gene lost 6 bases, with 15 bases spanning the gap. Complete variable domain (other parts from reference TRBV30 and TRBJ2-7): SQTIHQWPATLVQPVGSPLSLECTVEGTSNPNLYWYRQAAGRGLQLLFYSVGIGQISSEVPQNLSASRPQDRQFILSSKKLLLSDSGFYLCAWSRGYRSEQYFGPGTRLTVT.

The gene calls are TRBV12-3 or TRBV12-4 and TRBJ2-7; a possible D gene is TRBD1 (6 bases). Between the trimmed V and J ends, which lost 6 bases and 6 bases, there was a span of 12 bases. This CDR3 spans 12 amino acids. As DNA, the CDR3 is TGTGCCAGCAGCCGGGTAGGGGGCGAGCAGTACTTC. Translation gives CASSRVGGEQYF.

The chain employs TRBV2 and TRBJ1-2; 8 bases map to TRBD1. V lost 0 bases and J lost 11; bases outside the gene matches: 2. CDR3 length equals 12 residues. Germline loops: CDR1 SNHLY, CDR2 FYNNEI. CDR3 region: CASSEARQGYTF. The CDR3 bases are TGTGCCAGCAGTGAAGCGAGACAGGGGTACACCTTC.

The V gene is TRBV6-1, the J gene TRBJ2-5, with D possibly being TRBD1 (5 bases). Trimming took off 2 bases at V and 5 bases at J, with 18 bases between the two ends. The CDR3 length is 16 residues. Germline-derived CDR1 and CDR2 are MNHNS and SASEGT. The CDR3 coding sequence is TGTGCCAGCAGTGAACAGGCAGGGCGATTGGAGGAGACCCAGTACTTC. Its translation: CASSEQAGRLEETQYF.

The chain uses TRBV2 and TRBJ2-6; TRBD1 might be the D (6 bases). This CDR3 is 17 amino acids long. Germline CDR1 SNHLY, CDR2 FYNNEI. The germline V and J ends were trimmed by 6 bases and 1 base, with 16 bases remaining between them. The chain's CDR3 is CASSRRGLTSGANVLTF. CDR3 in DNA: TGTGCCAGCAGCCGCAGGGGCCTTACATCTGGGGCCAACGTCCTGACTTTC.

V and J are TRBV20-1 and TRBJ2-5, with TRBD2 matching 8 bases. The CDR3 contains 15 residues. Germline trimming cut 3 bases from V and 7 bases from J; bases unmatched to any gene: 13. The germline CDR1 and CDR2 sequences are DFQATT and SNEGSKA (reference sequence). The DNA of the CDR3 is TGCAGTGCTAGTTACAGCGGGAGATACGGGGCGACCCAGTACTTC. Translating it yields CSASYSGRYGATQYF.

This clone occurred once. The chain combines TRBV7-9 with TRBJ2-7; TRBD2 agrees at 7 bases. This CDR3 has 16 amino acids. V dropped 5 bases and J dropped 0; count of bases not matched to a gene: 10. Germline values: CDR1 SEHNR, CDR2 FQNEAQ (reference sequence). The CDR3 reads CASSPRGRASSYEQYF. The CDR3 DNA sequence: TGTGCCAGCAGCCCCCGAGGGAGGGCCAGCTCCTACGAGCAGTACTTC.

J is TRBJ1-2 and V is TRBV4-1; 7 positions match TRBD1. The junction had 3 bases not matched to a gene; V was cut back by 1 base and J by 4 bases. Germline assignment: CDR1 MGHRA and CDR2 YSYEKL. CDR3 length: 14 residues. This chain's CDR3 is CASSQGQGTYGYTF. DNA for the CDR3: TGCGCCAGCAGCCAAGGACAGGGAACCTATGGCTACACCTTC.